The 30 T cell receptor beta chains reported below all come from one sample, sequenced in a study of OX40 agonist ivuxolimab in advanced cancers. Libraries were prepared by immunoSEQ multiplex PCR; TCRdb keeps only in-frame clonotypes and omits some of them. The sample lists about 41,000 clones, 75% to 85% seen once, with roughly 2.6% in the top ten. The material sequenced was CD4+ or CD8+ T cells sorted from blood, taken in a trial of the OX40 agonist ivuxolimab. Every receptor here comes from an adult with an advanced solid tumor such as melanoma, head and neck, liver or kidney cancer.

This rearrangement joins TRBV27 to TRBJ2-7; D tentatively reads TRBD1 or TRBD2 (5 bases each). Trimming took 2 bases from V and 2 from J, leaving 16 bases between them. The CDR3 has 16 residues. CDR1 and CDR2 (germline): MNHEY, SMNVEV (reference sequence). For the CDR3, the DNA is TGTGCCAGCAGTTTAGATCGCTGGGACGGTACCTACGAGCAGTACTTC. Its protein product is CASSLDRWDGTYEQYF.

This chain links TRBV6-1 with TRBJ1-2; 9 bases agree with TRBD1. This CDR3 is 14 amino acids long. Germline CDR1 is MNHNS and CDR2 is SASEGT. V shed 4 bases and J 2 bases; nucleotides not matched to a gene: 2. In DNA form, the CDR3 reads TGTGCCAGCAGTGGGGGACAGGGAAACTATGGCTACACCTTC. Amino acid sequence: CASSGGQGNYGYTF.

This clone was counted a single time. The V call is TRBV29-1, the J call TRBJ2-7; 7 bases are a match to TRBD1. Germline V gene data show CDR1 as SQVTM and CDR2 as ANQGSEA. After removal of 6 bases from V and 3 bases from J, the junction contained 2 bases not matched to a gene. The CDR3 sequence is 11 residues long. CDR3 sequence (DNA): TGCAGCGTGGGGACAGACTACGAGCAGTACTTC. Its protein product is CSVGTDYEQYF.

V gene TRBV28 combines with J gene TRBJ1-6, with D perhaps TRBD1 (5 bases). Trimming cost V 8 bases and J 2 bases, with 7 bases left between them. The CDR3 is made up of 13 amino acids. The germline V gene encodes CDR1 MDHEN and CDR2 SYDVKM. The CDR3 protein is CASGGPYNSPLHF. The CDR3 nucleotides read TGTGCCAGCGGGGGACCCTATAATTCACCCCTCCACTTT.

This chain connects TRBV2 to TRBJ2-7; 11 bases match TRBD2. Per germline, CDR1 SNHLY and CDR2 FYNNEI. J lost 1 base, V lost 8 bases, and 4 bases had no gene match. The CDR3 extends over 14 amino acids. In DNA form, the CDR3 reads TGTGCCAGCGAACGGACTAGCGGGTCCTACGAGCAGTACTTC. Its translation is CASERTSGSYEQYF.

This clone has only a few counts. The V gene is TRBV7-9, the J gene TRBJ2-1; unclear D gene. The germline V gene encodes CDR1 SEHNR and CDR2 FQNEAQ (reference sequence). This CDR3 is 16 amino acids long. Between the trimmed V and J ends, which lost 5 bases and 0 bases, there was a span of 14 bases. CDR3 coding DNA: TGTGCCAGCAGCGCCCAGGTGGGCTCCTCCTACAATGAGCAGTTCTTC. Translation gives CASSAQVGSSYNEQFF.

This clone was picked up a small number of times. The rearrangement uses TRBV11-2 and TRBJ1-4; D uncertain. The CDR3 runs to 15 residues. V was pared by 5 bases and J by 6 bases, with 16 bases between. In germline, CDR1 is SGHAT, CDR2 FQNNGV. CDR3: CASSRGESSYEKLFF. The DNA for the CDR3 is TGTGCCAGCAGCCGGGGTGAGAGTTCCTATGAAAAACTGTTTTTT.

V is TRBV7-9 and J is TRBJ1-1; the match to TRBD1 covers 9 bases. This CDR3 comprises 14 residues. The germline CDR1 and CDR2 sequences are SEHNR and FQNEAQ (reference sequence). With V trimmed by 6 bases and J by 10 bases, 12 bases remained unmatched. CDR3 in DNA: TGTGCCAGCAGATTCCCGGGACAGGGCGCAGGAGCTTTCTTT. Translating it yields CASRFPGQGAGAFF.

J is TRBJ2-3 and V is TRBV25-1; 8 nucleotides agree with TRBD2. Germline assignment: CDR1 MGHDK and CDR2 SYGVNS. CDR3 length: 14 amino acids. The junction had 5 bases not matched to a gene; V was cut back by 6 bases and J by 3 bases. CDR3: CASSFRGRTDTQYF. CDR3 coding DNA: TGTGCCAGCAGCTTCCGCGGGAGGACAGATACGCAGTATTTT.

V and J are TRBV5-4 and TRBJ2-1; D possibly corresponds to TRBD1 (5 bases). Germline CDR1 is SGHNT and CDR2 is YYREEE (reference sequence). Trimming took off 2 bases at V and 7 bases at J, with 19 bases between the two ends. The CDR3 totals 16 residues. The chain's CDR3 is CASSFKAGRLKNEQFF. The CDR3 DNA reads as TGTGCCAGCAGCTTCAAGGCAGGGCGGCTTAAGAATGAGCAGTTCTTC.

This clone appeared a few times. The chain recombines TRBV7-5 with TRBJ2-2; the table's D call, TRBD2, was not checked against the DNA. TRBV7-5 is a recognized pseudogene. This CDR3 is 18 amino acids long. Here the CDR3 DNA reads TGTGCCGGACGCTGTAGGCTAGCGGGGGGCTTGAACACCGGGGAGCTGTTTTTT. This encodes CAGRCRLAGGLNTGELFF.

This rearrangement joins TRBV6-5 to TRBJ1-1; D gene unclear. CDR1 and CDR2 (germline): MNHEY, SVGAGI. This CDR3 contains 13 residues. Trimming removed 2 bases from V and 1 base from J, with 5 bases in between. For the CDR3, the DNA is TGTGCCAGCAGTTACGGGAGGAACACTGAAGCTTTCTTT. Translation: CASSYGRNTEAFF.

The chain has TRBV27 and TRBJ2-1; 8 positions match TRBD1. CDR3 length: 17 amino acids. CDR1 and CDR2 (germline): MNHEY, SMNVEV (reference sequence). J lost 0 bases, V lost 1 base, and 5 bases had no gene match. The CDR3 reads CASSLLYRGISYNEQFF. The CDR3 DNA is TGTGCCAGCAGTTTATTATACAGGGGGATCTCCTACAATGAGCAGTTCTTC.

The DNA of the CDR3 is TGTGCCAGCAGCCAAGTCGAGGGGCTCCAAGAGACCCAGTACTTC. Encoded protein: CASSQVEGLQETQYF. The V and J genes are TRBV4-2 and TRBJ2-5; the D gene could be TRBD1 or TRBD2 (5 bases each). Germline CDR1 and CDR2: LGHNA and YNFKEQ. V was shortened by 1 base and J by 1 base, with 10 bases between the two germline ends. This CDR3 has 15 residues.

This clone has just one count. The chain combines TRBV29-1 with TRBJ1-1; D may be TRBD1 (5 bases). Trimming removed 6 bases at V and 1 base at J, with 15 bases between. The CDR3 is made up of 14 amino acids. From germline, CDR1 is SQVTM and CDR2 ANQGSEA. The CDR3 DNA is TGCAGCGTAAAAAAACGGGACCCGAACACTGAAGCTTTCTTT. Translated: CSVKKRDPNTEAFF.

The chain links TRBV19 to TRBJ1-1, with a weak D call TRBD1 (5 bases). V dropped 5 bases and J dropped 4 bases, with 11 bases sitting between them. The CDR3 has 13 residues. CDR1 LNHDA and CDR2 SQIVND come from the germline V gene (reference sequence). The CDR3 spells CASSQGAGTEAFF. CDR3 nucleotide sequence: TGTGCCAGTAGTCAGGGCGCAGGCACTGAAGCTTTCTTT.

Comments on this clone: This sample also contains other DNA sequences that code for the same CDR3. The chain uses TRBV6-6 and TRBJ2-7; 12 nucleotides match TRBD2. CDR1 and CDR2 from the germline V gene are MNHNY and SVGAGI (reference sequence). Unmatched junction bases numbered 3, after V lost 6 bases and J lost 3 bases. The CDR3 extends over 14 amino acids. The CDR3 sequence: CASSPGLAGYEQYF. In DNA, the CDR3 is TGTGCCAGCAGCCCGGGACTAGCGGGCTACGAGCAGTACTTC.

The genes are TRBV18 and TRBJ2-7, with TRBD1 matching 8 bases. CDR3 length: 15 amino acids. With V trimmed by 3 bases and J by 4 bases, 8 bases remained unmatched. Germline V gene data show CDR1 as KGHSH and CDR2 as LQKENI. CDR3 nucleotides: TGTGCCAGCTCACCCGAGGACAGGGTTACGTACGAGCAGTACTTC. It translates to CASSPEDRVTYEQYF.

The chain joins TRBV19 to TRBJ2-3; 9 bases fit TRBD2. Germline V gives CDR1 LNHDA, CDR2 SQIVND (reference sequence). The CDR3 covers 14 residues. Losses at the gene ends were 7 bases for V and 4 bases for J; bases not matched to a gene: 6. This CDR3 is CASTAGGFSDTQYF. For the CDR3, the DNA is TGTGCCAGTACGGCGGGGGGGTTTTCAGATACGCAGTATTTT.

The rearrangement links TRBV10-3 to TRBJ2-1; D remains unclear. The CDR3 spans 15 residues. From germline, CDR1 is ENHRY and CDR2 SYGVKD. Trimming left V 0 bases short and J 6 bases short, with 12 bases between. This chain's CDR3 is CAISESELSTNEQFF. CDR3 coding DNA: TGTGCCATCAGTGAGTCGGAACTCTCCACCAATGAGCAGTTCTTC.

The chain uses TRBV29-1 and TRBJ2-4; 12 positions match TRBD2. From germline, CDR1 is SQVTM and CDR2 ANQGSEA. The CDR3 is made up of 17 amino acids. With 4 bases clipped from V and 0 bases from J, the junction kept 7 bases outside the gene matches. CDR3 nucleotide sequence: TGCAGCGTTGGAGGGACTAGCGGGTCCCTAGCCAAAAACATTCAGTACTTC. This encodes CSVGGTSGSLAKNIQYF.

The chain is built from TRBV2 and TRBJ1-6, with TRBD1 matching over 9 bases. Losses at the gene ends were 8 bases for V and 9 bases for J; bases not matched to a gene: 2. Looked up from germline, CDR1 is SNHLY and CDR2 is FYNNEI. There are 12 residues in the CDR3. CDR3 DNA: TGTGCCAGCGGGACAGGGTTTTCACCCCTCCACTTT. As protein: CASGTGFSPLHF.

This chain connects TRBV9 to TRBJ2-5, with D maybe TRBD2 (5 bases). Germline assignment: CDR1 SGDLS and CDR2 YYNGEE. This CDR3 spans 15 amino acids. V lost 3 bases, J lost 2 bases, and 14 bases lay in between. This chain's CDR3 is CASSEEETWQETQYF. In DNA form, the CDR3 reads TGTGCCAGCAGCGAGGAGGAGACGTGGCAAGAGACCCAGTACTTC.

The CDR3 is CATSSRGQGFSGNTIYF. CDR3 nucleotide sequence: TGTGCCACCAGCAGTAGGGGACAGGGCTTCTCTGGAAACACCATATATTTT. The V and J genes are TRBV15 and TRBJ1-3; 9 bases are a match to TRBD1. V was clipped by 3 bases and J by 0 bases; unmatched bases: 6. CDR3 size: 17 residues. The germline V gene encodes CDR1 LNHNV and CDR2 YYDKDF (reference sequence).

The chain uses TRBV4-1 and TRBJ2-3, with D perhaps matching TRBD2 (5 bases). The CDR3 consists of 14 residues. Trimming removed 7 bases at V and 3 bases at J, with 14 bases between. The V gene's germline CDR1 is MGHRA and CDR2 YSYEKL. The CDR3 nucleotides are TGCGCCAGCAAGAGAGGGAGTTTAACAGATACGCAGTATTTT. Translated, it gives CASKRGSLTDTQYF.

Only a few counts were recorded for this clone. This CDR3 reads CASSADRPPTDTQYF. The CDR3 DNA is TGTGCCAGCAGTGCCGACAGGCCGCCCACAGATACGCAGTATTTT. V and J are TRBV2 and TRBJ2-3; a weak D match, TRBD1 (6 bases). The CDR3 has 15 amino acids. Looked up from germline, CDR1 is SNHLY and CDR2 is FYNNEI. V shed 4 bases and J shed 2 bases, with 13 bases lying between them. The full variable domain, completed using reference TRBV2 and TRBJ2-3, is EPEVTQTPSHQVTQMGQEVILRCVPISNHLYFYWYRQILGQKVEFLVSFYNNEISEKSEIFDDQFSVERPDGSNFTLKIRSTKLEDSAMYFCASSADRPPTDTQYFGPGTRLTVL.

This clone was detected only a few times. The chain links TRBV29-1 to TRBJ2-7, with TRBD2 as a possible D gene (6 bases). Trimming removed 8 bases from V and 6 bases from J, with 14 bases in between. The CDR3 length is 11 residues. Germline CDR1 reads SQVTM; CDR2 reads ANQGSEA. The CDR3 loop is CSIRLAIEQYF. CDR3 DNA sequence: TGCAGCATTCGTCTAGCGATCGAGCAGTACTTC.

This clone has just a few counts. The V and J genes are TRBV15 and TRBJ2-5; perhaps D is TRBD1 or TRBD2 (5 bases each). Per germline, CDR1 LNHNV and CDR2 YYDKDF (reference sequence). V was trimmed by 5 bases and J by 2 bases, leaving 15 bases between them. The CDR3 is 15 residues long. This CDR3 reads CATSEWGGGQETQYF. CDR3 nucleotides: TGTGCCACCAGCGAGTGGGGTGGGGGTCAAGAGACCCAGTACTTC.

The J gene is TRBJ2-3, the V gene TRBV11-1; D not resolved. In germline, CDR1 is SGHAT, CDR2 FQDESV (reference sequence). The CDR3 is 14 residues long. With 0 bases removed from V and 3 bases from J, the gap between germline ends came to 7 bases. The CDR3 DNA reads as TGTGCCAGCAGCTTAGCGTTGGGAACAGATACGCAGTATTTT. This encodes CASSLALGTDTQYF.

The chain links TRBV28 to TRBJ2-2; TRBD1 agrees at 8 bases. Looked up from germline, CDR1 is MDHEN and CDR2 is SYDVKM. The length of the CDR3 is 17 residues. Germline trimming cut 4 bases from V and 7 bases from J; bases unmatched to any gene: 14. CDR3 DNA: TGTGCCAGCAGTTCCCCCGGGACAGGCGCTATGGTCGGGGAGCTGTTTTTT. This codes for CASSSPGTGAMVGELFF.